This T cell receptor (beta chain) was captured by sequencing in a study of blood T cell repertoires in COVID-19. Study information: Donors in the United States, Italy and Spain gave samples during acute or convalescent COVID-19. PBMCs, B-cell-depleted T cells, or T cells provided the cDNA or gDNA that made up the material.

Seattle-derived patients entered the study during active infection and were followed longitudinally. In the original processing: Amplification of reference gene primers provided the estimated nucleated cell counts. Measured with immunoSEQ multiplex PCR; TCRdb has only the in-frame clones, and not every one. The V and J calls and clone size are taken from that table; D and trimming were inferred from the DNA. The sample yields 200,000 to 250,000 clones, roughly 80% seen once. Unmatched junction bases numbered 2, after V lost 4 bases and J lost 2 bases. The CDR3 is made up of 14 amino acids. The germline CDR1 and CDR2 sequences are SGHRS and YFSETQ.

The chain employs TRBV5-1 and TRBJ1-5, with 8 bases aligning to TRBD1. The TCR sequence derives from an elderly woman with COVID-19, enrolled during active disease. Sequenced material: peripheral blood. The CDR3 DNA reads TGCGCCAGCAGCCAGGGACAGGGCAATCAGCCCCAGCATTTT. This sequence encodes CASSQGQGNQPQHF.